This T cell receptor beta chain originates from a study of T-cell memory formation after mild COVID-19. CDR3 size: 11 residues. V lost 6 bases to trimming and J lost 0 bases, with 3 bases between them. Germline lookup yields CDR1 DFQATT and CDR2 SNEGSKA (reference sequence). 5'RACE primed at constant segments yielded TCR alpha and TCR beta cDNA libraries bearing sample barcodes and UMIs. MiXCR, applied by TCRdb to the 5' RACE reads, yields one record per CDR3 protein. The sample has under 300,000 distinct CDR3 sequences, approximately 7.6% seen once. This clonotype came up many times. Its antigen is not identified. Study-wide results and caveats: The study found contracting CD4+ clones mainly in CM and EM and contracting CD8+ clones in EMRA.

V usage is TRBV20-1 and J usage is TRBJ2-1; D gene unclear. This clonotype was obtained from a man younger than 35 who had mild COVID-19 (a few samples of this study predate the infection). Cell type and time point are not known. The sample consisted of PBMCs or a T cell subset sorted from them (not recorded which). The CDR3 bases are TGCAGTGCCGGCTCCTACAATGAGCAGTTCTTC. This encodes CSAGSYNEQFF.